The entry below gives a single T cell receptor (beta chain) sequence along with its context. The antigen is not known. The record originates from a study of cytomegalovirus exposure and HLA in healthy donors. Study results and limitations: At a 0.05 false discovery rate, a later analysis found some 18,000 TCR beta sequences to be associated with HLA alleles.

The PCR had 60 Vbeta and 13 Jbeta primers. Assay: immunoSEQ multiplex PCR; the TCRdb copy retains only in-frame clones and omits some. The table has 99,000 or so clones, 78% seen once. This CDR3 is built from 17 residues. Germline assignment: CDR1 SGHAT and CDR2 FQNNGV. V shed 5 bases and J 2 bases; nucleotides not matched to a gene: 10. What was sequenced was PBMCs. The V gene is TRBV11-2, the J gene TRBJ2-7; 12 nucleotides align to TRBD2. This TCR came from a male donor in good health and CMV-seronegative. The CDR3 coding sequence is TGTGCCAGCAGCCGAACCGGGACTAGCGGGTTACCCTACGAGCAGTACTTC. Translated, it gives CASSRTGTSGLPYEQYF.